Below are 14 T cell receptor beta chains sequenced from a single sample in a study of blood T cell repertoires in COVID-19 (dated by TCRdb to the early 2020s). Library preparation used the immunoSEQ multiplex PCR assay. The table was pulled from immuneACCESS by TCRdb, which kept in-frame rearrangements only. Such tables lose some clones; where checked, under half of the loss comes from unresolved V genes, and the rest has no known cause. For this sample the table gives hundreds of thousands of clones, of which 80% to 90% were detected only once. Roughly 1.4% of the sample is taken by the ten largest. Sequenced sample: peripheral blood. The receptors come from a woman aged 25 to 39 with active or convalescent COVID-19.

In its sample, this clone was seen a few times. The rearrangement links TRBV5-1 to TRBJ2-5, with D perhaps TRBD1 (5 bases). CDR1 is SGHRS, CDR2 YFSETQ, per germline. Trimming cost V 1 base and J 0 bases, with 16 bases left between them. This CDR3 has 17 amino acids. CDR3 in DNA: TGCGCCAGCAGCTTGCAGGGTACGACCCTGTACCAAGAGACCCAGTACTTC. This sequence encodes CASSLQGTTLYQETQYF.

This clone was seen a single time. The chain carries TRBV21-1 and TRBJ1-3. TRBV21-1 is a known pseudogene. The CDR3 loop spans 13 amino acids. The CDR3 nucleotides read TGTGCCAGCAGCATCCCTTCTGGAAACACCATATATTTT. Translating gives CASSIPSGNTIYF.

The rearrangement uses TRBV5-1 and TRBJ2-7; 8 positions agree with TRBD1. CDR1 is SGHRS and CDR2 is YFSETQ in the germline V gene. The ends lost 4 bases at V and 7 bases at J; junction bases unmatched: 19. CDR3 length: 17 residues. CDR3 DNA: TGCGCCAGCAGCGAACACCAGGGGACAGGAGCCTTCCTAGAGCAGTACTTC. Translation: CASSEHQGTGAFLEQYF. The full variable domain, in which reference TRBV5-1 and TRBJ2-7 provide the parts outside the CDR3, is KAGVTQTPRYLIKTRGQQVTLSCSPISGHRSVSWYQQTPGQGLQFLFEYFSETQRNKGNFPGRFSGRQFSNSRSEMNVSTLELGDSALYLCASSEHQGTGAFLEQYFGPGTRLTVT.

In its sample, this clone was seen once. J is TRBJ2-3 and V is TRBV27, with 11 bases lining up with TRBD2. The CDR3 runs 16 residues. The V segment lost 3 bases and the J segment 6 bases; nucleotides outside the gene matches: 8. Per germline, CDR1 MNHEY and CDR2 SMNVEV (reference sequence). CDR3 bases: TGTGCCAGCAGTTTTTGGCTAGCGGGGGGTACTGATACGCAGTATTTT. Translation: CASSFWLAGGTDTQYF.

This CDR3 is CASSQLDRDWNIQYF. As DNA, the CDR3 is TGTGCCAGCAGCCAGCTGGACAGGGATTGGAACATTCAGTACTTC. This chain links TRBV5-6 with TRBJ2-4; TRBD1 matches at 8 bases. Germline values: CDR1 SGHDT, CDR2 YYEEEE. The CDR3 sequence is 15 residues long. Unmatched junction bases numbered 10, after V lost 4 bases and J lost 7 bases.

CDR3 nucleotide sequence: TGTGCCAGCTCACCACCGTGGCGGGACAGGATCATGAACACTGAAGCTTTCTTT. Translated, it gives CASSPPWRDRIMNTEAFF. V usage is TRBV18 and J usage is TRBJ1-1, with 8 positions matching TRBD1. V shed 0 bases, J shed 0 bases, and the junction held 9 bases outside the gene matches. This CDR3 spans 18 amino acids. The germline CDR1 and CDR2 sequences are KGHSH and LQKENI.

This clone has a handful of counts. This chain joins TRBV7-6 and TRBJ1-2, with 8 positions matching TRBD1. Germline assignment: CDR1 SGHVS and CDR2 FNYEAQ. This CDR3 is built from 15 residues. The V gene end was trimmed by 4 bases and the J gene end by 4 bases; junction bases not matched to a gene: 8. CDR3 sequence reads: CASSSAGTGVYGYTF. In DNA, the CDR3 is TGTGCCAGCAGCTCTGCCGGGACAGGAGTCTATGGCTACACCTTC.

The rearrangement links TRBV19 to TRBJ1-1, with D perhaps matching TRBD1 (6 bases). The V gene's germline CDR1 is LNHDA and CDR2 SQIVND (reference sequence). Between the trimmed V and J ends, which lost 4 bases and 0 bases, there was a span of 9 bases. The CDR3 has 14 amino acids. The CDR3 DNA follows: TGTGCCAGTAGTACCCAGGGGATGAACACTGAAGCTTTCTTT. It codes for CASSTQGMNTEAFF.

This clone has only one observation. V gene TRBV4-1 combines with J gene TRBJ2-7; TRBD1 matches 9 bases. This CDR3 region has 17 residues. Germline lookup yields CDR1 MGHRA and CDR2 YSYEKL. J gave up 3 bases and V 1 base, and 10 bases lay outside the gene matches. The CDR3: CASSQVYGTGSGYEQYF. The CDR3 DNA is TGCGCCAGCAGCCAAGTCTACGGGACAGGGTCAGGCTACGAGCAGTACTTC.

V and J are TRBV7-9 and TRBJ2-7, with D possibly matching TRBD1 (5 bases). Germline V gives CDR1 SEHNR, CDR2 FQNEAQ (reference sequence). The CDR3 contains 18 residues. Trimming took off 1 base at V and 3 bases at J, with 22 bases between the two ends. This CDR3 is CASSLEGRADLSSYEQYF. CDR3 in DNA: TGTGCCAGCAGCTTAGAGGGCAGGGCCGACCTATCCAGCTACGAGCAGTACTTC.

The chain carries TRBV3-1 (or the pseudogene TRBV3-2) and TRBJ1-2, with TRBD1 matching over 11 bases. CDR3 size: 14 residues. Germline V CDR1 and CDR2: LGHDT, YNNKEL (reference sequence). The J segment lost 6 bases and the V segment lost 3 bases, leaving 3 bases of the junction unmatched. CDR3: CASSQSGQGDGYTF. CDR3 in DNA: TGTGCCAGCAGCCAGTCGGGACAGGGGGATGGCTACACCTTC.

This clone was counted a single time. This chain joins TRBV18 and TRBJ1-5, with 7 bases identical to TRBD1. V lost 5 bases and J lost 0; bases outside the gene matches: 4. The CDR3 runs to 15 residues. From germline, CDR1 is KGHSH and CDR2 LQKENI. CDR3 coding DNA: TGTGCCAGCTCAGAACAGGGGAATAGCAATCAGCCCCAGCATTTT. Protein: CASSEQGNSNQPQHF.

The chain employs TRBV6-2 or TRBV6-3 and TRBJ1-4; D may be TRBD1 (6 bases). The CDR3 loop spans 14 amino acids. Trimming pared 2 bases from V and 8 bases from J, leaving 12 bases between. CDR1 MNHEY and CDR2 SVGEGT come from the germline V gene. CDR3 nucleotides: TGTGCCAGCAGTTACAGGGGGAACGGGGAAAAACTGTTTTTT. Its protein is CASSYRGNGEKLFF.

The chain combines TRBV7-2 with TRBJ1-2; TRBD1 matches at 9 bases. V dropped 5 bases and J dropped 7; count of bases not matched to a gene: 5. CDR3 size: 13 residues. Germline V gene sequence: CDR1 SGHTA, CDR2 FQGNSA. The CDR3 DNA is TGTGCCAGCAGCCCAGGACAGGGGTCTGGCTACACCTTC. This encodes CASSPGQGSGYTF.